These T cell receptor beta chains were read from a single sample in a study of T cells in Graves' hyperthyroidism and ophthalmopathy. Each CDR3 protein is one row after TCRdb ran MiXCR on the multiplex PCR reads. Of about 700,000 distinct CDR3 sequences in the sample, 13% to 15% were seen once. The sequenced sample was blood. The receptors come from a woman in her late teens or twenties with Graves' hyperthyroidism. CDR3s leave out the opening cysteine and the closing phenylalanine or tryptophan.

J: TRBJ2-1; V: TRBV19; CDR3: ASSTQVATYNEQF
J: TRBJ1-5; V: TRBV6-1; CDR3: ASRPSVSNQPQH
J: TRBJ2-5; V: TRBV7-8; CDR3: ASRGWTGTSVIVTQY
J: TRBJ2-7; V: TRBV20-1; CDR3: SARLAGRIYEQY
J: TRBJ1-1; V: TRBV5-5; CDR3: ASSPRETAQILNTEAF
J: TRBJ1-4; V: TRBV3-1; CDR3: ASSQTGWELF
J: TRBJ2-5; V: TRBV30; CDR3: AWSGHRGETQY
J: TRBJ2-5; V: TRBV7-2; CDR3: ASSLGTSGETQY
J: TRBJ2-7; V: TRBV27; CDR3: ASSLFPPQGNEQY
J: TRBJ1-5; V: TRBV27; CDR3: ASSSVYSNQPQH
J: TRBJ1-1; V: TRBV27; CDR3: ASSFSVTGSDTEAF
J: TRBJ2-7; V: TRBV7-2; CDR3: ASSLEAGNGDEQY
J: TRBJ2-2; V: TRBV19; CDR3: ASSNDRLAGEWAGELF
J: TRBJ2-1; V: TRBV25-1; CDR3: ASSRLAGSGNEQF
J: TRBJ2-7; V: TRBV5-4; CDR3: ASSLDFGDYEQY
J: TRBJ2-7; V: TRBV20-1; CDR3: SARDWHQSSYEQY
J: TRBJ2-1; V: TRBV28; CDR3: ASSLHVSSYNEQF
J: TRBJ1-2; V: TRBV7-9; CDR3: ASSLSQGRGYT
J: TRBJ1-6; V: TRBV2; CDR3: ASSAPGGNSPLH
J: TRBJ2-5; V: TRBV3-1; CDR3: ASSQGTSGNQETQY
J: TRBJ1-1; V: TRBV6-1; CDR3: ASSWGVFGTEAF
J: TRBJ2-7; V: TRBV7-2; CDR3: ASTMTELSYEQY
J: TRBJ2-2; V: TRBV2; CDR3: ASSSREAAGELF
J: TRBJ2-2; V: TRBV11-2; CDR3: ASSYGQGGSGELF
J: TRBJ2-4; V: TRBV7-2; CDR3: ASTFIGSMGNIQY
J: TRBJ2-1; V: TRBV6-2/TRBV6-3; CDR3: AISESTRDEQF
J: TRBJ2-5; V: TRBV11-3; CDR3: ASSPGRGLAGETQY
J: TRBJ2-1; V: TRBV6-5; CDR3: ASSYFKDNEQF
J: TRBJ1-1; V: TRBV7-9; CDR3: ASSLDSLGTEAF
J: TRBJ2-2; V: TRBV19; CDR3: ASSIVQRNIWDTGELF
J: TRBJ1-2; V: TRBV20-1; CDR3: SASPGPNYGYT
J: TRBJ2-7; V: TRBV12-3/TRBV12-4; CDR3: ASSQEVHEQY
J: TRBJ2-1; V: TRBV3-1; CDR3: ASSYRQGFLYNEQF
J: TRBJ2-3; V: TRBV27; CDR3: ASSLLAGSDTQY
J: TRBJ2-3; V: TRBV2; CDR3: ASSEKRFGTDTQY
J: TRBJ1-5; V: TRBV4-1; CDR3: ASSQDKQLYQPQH
J: TRBJ2-7; V: TRBV19; CDR3: ASSEGQGIYEQY
J: TRBJ2-1; V: TRBV7-9; CDR3: ASSLALGGGRNNEQF
J: TRBJ2-7; V: TRBV5-5; CDR3: ASSLAWDGNYEQY
J: TRBJ2-7; V: TRBV7-9; CDR3: ASSWGAEQY
J: TRBJ2-3; V: TRBV7-2; CDR3: ASSSGQGHTDTQY
J: TRBJ2-7; V: TRBV6-1; CDR3: ASSEAPGNEQY
J: TRBJ1-5; V: TRBV15; CDR3: ATRDGTGDYGNQPQH
J: TRBJ2-7; V: TRBV29-1; CDR3: SVPGGSEQY